Sequencing of this TCR beta chain was carried out in a study of blood T cells in healthy people across ages. V lost 8 bases and J lost 6, with 17 bases in between. The CDR3 contains 14 residues. In the case of this clonotype: Its antigen is unidentified.

PCR was performed a second time for about 7 to 11 cycles using a sample-barcoded 5' primer and a J-beta primer mix. TCRdb re-called the 5' RACE reads with MiXCR, one entry per CDR3 protein. Of about a million distinct CDR3 sequences in the sample, 40% to 60% are singletons; the top ten hold roughly 13%. Findings of the study overall: CMV status of donors was not determined, possibly confounding expanded clonotype changes.

Peripheral blood samples of about 10 milliliters were drawn from each donor. This clonotype was sampled from a man aged 25 to 45 in good health. This chain uses TRBV12-3 or TRBV12-4 with TRBJ2-1; D may be TRBD2 (6 bases). Sequencing was performed on blood. CDR3 nucleotide sequence: TGTGCCAGCGCCGGAGGAGGGTTTTCCAATGAGCAGTTCTTC. Encoded protein: CASAGGGFSNEQFF.